This record covers a single T cell receptor beta chain. Which antigen it targets is not known. No much larger clone is present one base from it, and per-base qualities are unavailable. This record belongs to a study of cytomegalovirus exposure and HLA in healthy donors (dated by TCRdb to the late 2010s). Regarding the complete study: According to a later analysis, one platform produced both the roughly 130 validation repertoires and the roughly 650 repertoires of the first cohort. The study aimed to test whether signatures of past pathogen exposure could be identified by cataloging public T cell receptors. The study combined high-throughput TCR immunosequencing, statistical association of individual TCRs with disease status, and machine learning to predict cytomegalovirus infection status. A separate validation cohort of 100 to 150 different subjects was used in addition to the roughly 700-subject first cohort. Beyond this particular receptor, the publication reports: The study listed 150 to 200 TCR beta chains as associated with cytomegalovirus. In vitro tests confirmed that a few of the cytomegalovirus-associated TCR beta chains recognize cytomegalovirus antigens. It was suggested by the authors that the approach could potentially be generalized to other disease states and immunological phenotypes. All 110 or so repertoires were used to score co-occurrence in the validation cohort in a later analysis, because that analysis had no HLA typing for the cohort. Of the cluster scores, around 95% were above 0 in a later analysis, which found that TCRs clustered in the first cohort also tended to co-occur in the 90 to 150 validation repertoires. Most TCR sequences were seen in very few donors, while some public TCRs were found in many individuals. In both the original and validation cohorts, the classifier was reported to diagnose cytomegalovirus status with high specificity and sensitivity.

The library was produced with the immunoSEQ multiplex PCR assay. In the source study's methods: A statistical classification framework was developed to diagnose cytomegalovirus status using the catalog of TCR beta chain sequences. TCRdb carries this immuneACCESS record with in-frame sequences only. Its versions omit some clonotypes, under half of them owing to an unresolved V gene in the studies checked, with the rest unexplained. V and J calls and clone size are as listed in that table; D and trimming were resolved from the DNA. In this sample the table shows 150,000 to 200,000 clones, 85% of which occur a single time. About 15% of the sample lies in the top ten. Inclusive of the bounding cysteine and phenylalanine, the CDR3 is 16 residues long. Of the read, only the CDR3 DNA is kept; its 48 bases are in frame from base 1. The germline V gene supplies CDR1 MDHEN and CDR2 SYDVKM. Unmatched junction bases come to 14, with V trimmed by 7 bases and J by 5 bases.

Donors formed part of the validation cohort, which comprised about 130 subjects and was distinct from the first cohort of 666 subjects. The chain links TRBV28 with TRBJ2-7; TRBD2 agrees with 10 junctional bases. The sequence was obtained from a young man in good health and CMV-seropositive. Sequencing input: PBMCs. The CDR3: CASNRGLGLAINEQYF. The DNA reads TGTGCCAGCAACAGGGGATTGGGACTAGCGATCAACGAGCAGTACTTC. The CDR3 plus the reference TRBV28 and TRBJ2-7 genes for the other parts give the full variable domain: DVKVTQSSRYLVKRTGEKVFLECVQDMDHENMFWYRQDPGLGLRLIYFSYDVKMKEKGDIPEGYSVSREKKERFSLILESASTNQTSMYLCASNRGLGLAINEQYFGPGTRLTVT.